This TCR beta chain appears in the sequencing data of a study of cytomegalovirus exposure and HLA in healthy donors. Each donor was healthy, and each was a bone marrow donor. Whole-study findings and limits: Sequencing likely caused a cluster of highly shared sequence variants. The number of N-insertions in an Asian-associated ancestry cluster was reportedly below the 666-donor mean in a later analysis.

Germline V gene data show CDR1 as GTSNPN and CDR2 as SVGIG (reference sequence). The CDR3 is made up of 15 amino acids. Trimming stripped 4 bases from V and 4 bases from J, with 19 bases between. Vbeta (60) and Jbeta (13) primers were used in the PCR. Sequencing used immunoSEQ multiplex PCR; TCRdb keeps in-frame clones, though not all of them. The sample includes under 250,000 clones. Remarks on this clone: Its target is unknown.

The sequence was collected from a girl aged 2 to 10 in good health and CMV-seropositive. The rearrangement links TRBV30 to TRBJ1-2; D might be TRBD1 (5 bases). The sample consisted of PBMCs. CDR3 nucleotide sequence: TGTGCCTGGACCGTAAGCTTAGGGGTCACCTATGGCTACACCTTC. As protein: CAWTVSLGVTYGYTF.